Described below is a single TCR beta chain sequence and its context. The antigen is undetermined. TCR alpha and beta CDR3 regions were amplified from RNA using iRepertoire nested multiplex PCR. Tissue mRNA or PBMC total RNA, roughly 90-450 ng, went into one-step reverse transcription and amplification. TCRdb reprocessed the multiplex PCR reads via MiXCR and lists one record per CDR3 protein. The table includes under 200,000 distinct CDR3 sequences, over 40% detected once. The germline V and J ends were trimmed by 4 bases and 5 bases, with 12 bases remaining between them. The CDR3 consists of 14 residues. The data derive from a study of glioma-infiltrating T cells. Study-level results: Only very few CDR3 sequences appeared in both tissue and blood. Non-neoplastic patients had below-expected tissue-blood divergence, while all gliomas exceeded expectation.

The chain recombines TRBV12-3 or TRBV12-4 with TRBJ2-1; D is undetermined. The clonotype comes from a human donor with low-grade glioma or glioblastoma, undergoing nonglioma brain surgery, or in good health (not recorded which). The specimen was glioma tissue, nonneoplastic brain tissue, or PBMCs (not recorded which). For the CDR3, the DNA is TGTGCCAGCAGTTACTCGACCCTCCACAATGAGCAGTTCTTC. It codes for CASSYSTLHNEQFF.